The 24 T cell receptor beta chains presented below share a single source sample, sequenced in a study of early T cells in non-severe SARS-CoV-2 infection. TCRdb called the 5' RACE reads again in MiXCR, with one record for every CDR3 protein. The sample carries tens of thousands of distinct CDR3 sequences, around 10% recorded once. The source was whole blood, collected at baseline. The receptors were gathered from an adult who was a healthcare worker with PCR-confirmed SARS-CoV-2 infection or an uninfected control (not recorded which).

This clonotype has at least ten counts. The chain carries TRBV5-1 and TRBJ1-1, with 7 positions matching TRBD1. With 3 bases clipped from V and 4 bases from J, the junction kept 6 bases outside the gene matches. Germline loops: CDR1 SGHRS, CDR2 YFSETQ. The length of the CDR3 is 14 residues. The CDR3, as DNA: TGCGCCAGCAGCTCTGACAGGGCGGTCACTGAAGCTTTCTTT. Translated: CASSSDRAVTEAFF. The entire variable domain, with the rest obtained from reference TRBV5-1 and TRBJ1-1, is as follows: KAGVTQTPRYLIKTRGQQVTLSCSPISGHRSVSWYQQTPGQGLQFLFEYFSETQRNKGNFPGRFSGRQFSNSRSEMNVSTLELGDSALYLCASSSDRAVTEAFFGQGTRLTVV.

The chain links TRBV4-1 to TRBJ2-7, with D uncertain. This CDR3 comprises 13 residues. Germline V gene sequence: CDR1 MGHRA, CDR2 YSYEKL. Deletions cut 0 bases from V and 3 bases from J, with 6 bases between. DNA of the CDR3: TGCGCCAGCAGCCAAGACTTGCTCTACGAGCAGTACTTC. Translated: CASSQDLLYEQYF.

This clonotype showed up many times. The chain joins TRBV7-8 to TRBJ2-1; possibly TRBD1 or TRBD2 for D (6 bases each). Trimming removed 5 bases at V and 6 bases at J, with 14 bases between. CDR3 length equals 14 residues. Germline values: CDR1 SGHVS, CDR2 FQNEAQ. DNA of the CDR3: TGTGCCAGCAGCGGTGGGGGGCCCGCCAATGAGCAGTTCTTC. Its translation: CASSGGGPANEQFF. Together with reference TRBV7-8 and TRBJ2-1, the CDR3 gives the full variable domain: GAGVSQSPRYKVAKRGQDVALRCDPISGHVSLFWYQQALGQGPEFLTYFQNEAQLDKSGLPSDRFFAERPEGSVSTLKIQRTQQEDSAVYLCASSGGGPANEQFFGPGTRLTVL.

This clonotype was detected many times. The rearrangement joins TRBV2 to TRBJ1-1; D is ambiguous. Germline V gives CDR1 SNHLY, CDR2 FYNNEI. V was trimmed by 4 bases and J by 5 bases, leaving 8 bases between them. This CDR3 region has 12 residues. CDR3 DNA: TGTGCCAGCAGTGGCGAGAGAACTGAAGCTTTCTTT. Its protein product is CASSGERTEAFF.

The sample holds many counts of this clonotype. For the CDR3, the DNA is TGCGCCAGCAGCCAAGGACAGGGTAAAGAGACCCAGTACTTC. Its translation: CASSQGQGKETQYF. J is TRBJ2-5 and V is TRBV4-1, with TRBD1 matching 7 bases. Trimming took 1 base from V and 3 from J; bases not matched to a gene: 2. Looked up from germline, CDR1 is MGHRA and CDR2 is YSYEKL. The CDR3 totals 14 residues.

In this sample, this clonotype turned up many times. V is TRBV3-1 and J is TRBJ2-7; D is unclear. CDR1 is LGHDT, CDR2 YNNKEL, per germline (reference sequence). The CDR3 runs to 11 residues. V was clipped by 4 bases and J by 7 bases, with 8 bases between them. Here the CDR3 reads CASSPVREQYF. Here the CDR3 DNA reads TGTGCCAGCAGCCCCGTGCGTGAGCAGTACTTC.

This clonotype was observed a handful of times. This chain links TRBV30 with TRBJ2-1, with 9 bases lining up with TRBD1. CDR1 is GTSNPN, CDR2 SVGIG, per germline (reference sequence). This CDR3 is built from 13 residues. V trimming: 6 bases; J trimming: 4 bases; junction bases outside the gene matches: 4. The CDR3 region has the DNA TGTGCCTGTTCGGACAGGGGATACAATGAGCAGTTCTTC. Protein: CACSDRGYNEQFF.

The chain joins TRBV5-1 to TRBJ1-6, with D uncertain. The CDR3 consists of 15 residues. V dropped 0 bases and J dropped 7 bases, with 11 bases sitting between them. The germline V gene has CDR1 SGHRS and CDR2 YFSETQ. The chain's CDR3 is CASSLGAGENSPLHF. The CDR3 DNA is TGCGCCAGCAGCTTGGGGGCAGGAGAAAATTCACCCCTCCACTTT.

The chain employs TRBV20-1 and TRBJ1-2; maybe TRBD1 (6 bases). CDR3 length equals 14 residues. Germline assignment: CDR1 DFQATT and CDR2 SNEGSKA (reference sequence). Trimming cost V 0 bases and J 8 bases, with 16 bases left between them. The CDR3 is CSARELEGERGYTF. CDR3 DNA sequence: TGCAGTGCTAGAGAGTTGGAGGGGGAAAGGGGCTACACCTTC.

A few counts support this clonotype. The rearrangement uses TRBV7-2 and TRBJ2-3, with D perhaps matching TRBD2 (5 bases). V lost 5 bases and J 0 bases, leaving 12 bases between the germline ends. Germline-derived CDR1 and CDR2 are SGHTA and FQGNSA. CDR3 length: 15 residues. CDR3 residues: CASSVFSASTDTQYF. CDR3 DNA sequence: TGTGCCAGCAGCGTTTTTAGCGCTAGCACAGATACGCAGTATTTT.

This clonotype was counted a few times. The chain combines TRBV18 with TRBJ2-7; 9 positions agree with TRBD1. V lost 3 bases and J lost 7; bases outside the gene matches: 7. This CDR3 is built from 14 residues. Germline V CDR1 and CDR2: KGHSH, LQKENI. CDR3 amino acids: CASSPGQGFEEQYF. The CDR3, as DNA: TGTGCCAGCTCACCGGGACAGGGTTTTGAAGAGCAGTACTTC.

The V gene is TRBV30, the J gene TRBJ1-4; 11 positions match TRBD1. The CDR3 covers 17 residues. With V trimmed by 3 bases and J by 0 bases, 6 bases remained unmatched. Germline V gene sequence: CDR1 GTSNPN, CDR2 SVGIG (reference sequence). The CDR3 DNA reads as TGTGCCTGGAGCCGGGACAGGGGGACTCCAACTAATGAAAAACTGTTTTTT. Translated: CAWSRDRGTPTNEKLFF.

The gene calls are TRBV7-2 and TRBJ2-1; D is uncertain. V lost 1 base, J lost 10 bases, and 8 bases lay in between. In germline, CDR1 is SGHTA, CDR2 FQGNSA. The CDR3 sequence is 12 residues long. Written as DNA, the CDR3 is TGTGCCAGCAGCTTAGTCGCGACCGAGCAGTTCTTC. The encoded protein is CASSLVATEQFF.

This clonotype was seen repeatedly, ten times or more. The chain carries TRBV4-3 and TRBJ1-1; maybe TRBD1 (5 bases). The CDR3 consists of 14 residues. Per the germline V gene, CDR1 is LGHNA and CDR2 is YSLEER. The V and J ends lost 1 base and 3 bases respectively, with 9 bases between them. The CDR3 DNA is TGCGCCAGCAGCCAAGCCGGGGGAGACACTGAAGCTTTCTTT. This translates into CASSQAGGDTEAFF.

This clonotype was picked up many times. V usage is TRBV12-3 or TRBV12-4 and J usage is TRBJ2-1, with TRBD2 matching over 10 bases. V lost 5 bases to trimming and J lost 4 bases; unmatched junction nucleotides: 8. CDR3 length: 16 residues. Here the CDR3 DNA reads TGTGCCAGCAGTCGTATCGGGACTAGCGAGTACAATGAGCAGTTCTTC. The encoded protein is CASSRIGTSEYNEQFF.

This clonotype showed up just a few times. This sequence joins TRBV7-9 and TRBJ2-7; 9 bases map to TRBD1. Germline values: CDR1 SEHNR, CDR2 FQNEAQ (reference sequence). The CDR3 loop spans 16 amino acids. J was trimmed by 4 bases and V by 5 bases; bases with no gene match: 12. For the CDR3, the DNA is TGTGCCAGCAGCCCCCCGGGGGGACAGGGACGGTACGAGCAGTACTTC. Its translation: CASSPPGGQGRYEQYF.

This clonotype appeared a few times. The chain links TRBV12-3 or TRBV12-4 to TRBJ1-6; D may be TRBD1 (5 bases). The V gene lost 3 bases and the J gene lost 8 bases, with 11 bases spanning the gap. CDR3 length equals 14 residues. Written as DNA, the CDR3 is TGTGCCAGCAGTTTCGGTCAGGGTCATTCACCCCTCCACTTT. It translates to CASSFGQGHSPLHF.

This clonotype showed up many times. The chain is built from TRBV27 and TRBJ2-7, with 7 bases fitting TRBD2. This CDR3 region has 15 residues. V trimming: 7 bases; J trimming: 1 base; junction bases outside the gene matches: 10. The germline gives CDR1 MNHEY, CDR2 SMNVEV (reference sequence). The CDR3: CASIPIAGASYEQYF. CDR3 nucleotide sequence: TGTGCCAGCATCCCTATTGCGGGAGCTTCCTACGAGCAGTACTTC.

This clonotype was counted ten times or more. The chain joins TRBV28 to TRBJ1-6, with 7 positions matching TRBD1. The length of the CDR3 is 13 residues. J lost 11 bases, V lost 2 bases, and 3 bases had no gene match. Germline V gene sequence: CDR1 MDHEN, CDR2 SYDVKM. The CDR3 loop is CASSLTQGPPLHF. The CDR3 DNA is TGTGCCAGCAGTTTAACACAGGGGCCACCCCTCCACTTT.

This clonotype was seen a handful of times. V and J are TRBV5-1 and TRBJ1-6, with D perhaps matching TRBD1 (5 bases). CDR3 length equals 17 residues. The germline V and J ends were trimmed by 5 bases and 2 bases, with 17 bases remaining between them. The V gene's germline CDR1 is SGHRS and CDR2 YFSETQ. CDR3: CASRYAAGETYNSPLHF. The CDR3 nucleotides are TGCGCCAGCAGATATGCGGCGGGGGAGACCTATAATTCACCCCTCCACTTT. Full variable domain (outside the CDR3, taken from reference TRBV5-1 and TRBJ1-6): KAGVTQTPRYLIKTRGQQVTLSCSPISGHRSVSWYQQTPGQGLQFLFEYFSETQRNKGNFPGRFSGRQFSNSRSEMNVSTLELGDSALYLCASRYAAGETYNSPLHFGNGTRLTVT.

The table lists this clonotype with a few counts. The chain combines TRBV6-2 or TRBV6-3 with TRBJ1-2; D remains ambiguous. Germline V gene lookup returns CDR1 MNHEY and CDR2 SVGEGT. The CDR3 covers 15 residues. Trimming left V 6 bases short and J 7 bases short, with 21 bases between. CDR3 residues: CASSPPPRGGGGYTF. The CDR3 coding sequence is TGTGCCAGCAGCCCACCTCCTCGGGGAGGTGGTGGCTACACCTTC.

The chain employs TRBV20-1 and TRBJ2-2; D not resolved. V was pared by 3 bases and J by 0 bases, with 5 bases between. This CDR3 is built from 13 residues. Germline V gives CDR1 DFQATT, CDR2 SNEGSKA (reference sequence). The CDR3, as DNA: TGCAGTGCTAGTAAGGCGAACACCGGGGAGCTGTTTTTT. It is translated as CSASKANTGELFF.

Only a few counts were recorded for this clonotype. The V gene is TRBV29-1, the J gene TRBJ1-1; D remains ambiguous. Germline loops: CDR1 SQVTM, CDR2 ANQGSEA. V was trimmed by 3 bases and J by 4 bases, leaving 3 bases between them. This CDR3 is 10 amino acids long. CDR3 sequence: CSVDSTEAFF. The CDR3 coding sequence is TGCAGCGTTGACAGCACTGAAGCTTTCTTT.

This clonotype has a count of ten or more. The chain links TRBV20-1 to TRBJ2-1; 11 nucleotides line up with TRBD2. The germline CDR1 and CDR2 sequences are DFQATT and SNEGSKA (reference sequence). With 5 bases clipped from V and 3 bases from J, the junction kept 12 bases outside the gene matches. CDR3 length: 17 residues. The CDR3 DNA follows: TGCAGTGCTGGCTACCCTCCGACTAGCGGGATCTACAATGAGCAGTTCTTC. Translated, it gives CSAGYPPTSGIYNEQFF.